This TCR beta chain is drawn from a study of tumor-infiltrating lymphocytes in primary liver carcinoma. A primer matching the constant region was used to make TCR beta cDNA from approximately 520 ng of total RNA. Sequencing libraries for TCR beta derived from three nested multiplex PCR rounds that used slightly modified ARM-PCR. Amplification in the first two PCR rounds was performed using TRBV1-TRBV30 forward primers and a C-beta reverse primer for approximately 10 cycles each. TCRdb used MiXCR to reprocess the multiplex PCR reads, holding one entry per CDR3 protein. The data contain about 310,000 distinct CDR3 sequences, roughly two thirds of them singletons. This CDR3 comprises 14 residues. Germline CDR1 reads SGHKS; CDR2 reads YYEKEE (reference sequence). The V and J ends lost 4 bases and 5 bases respectively, with 15 bases between them. Unsorted whole blood supplied the RNA, and germline DNA was extracted too.

The table lists this clonotype with a count of one. The sequenced sample was peripheral blood. V usage is TRBV5-5 and J usage is TRBJ2-5; a weak D match, TRBD1 (5 bases). The sequence was collected from a man in his forties or fifties with primary liver carcinoma and hepatitis B virus infection. Here the CDR3 DNA reads TGTGCCAGCAGCGACCCCTGGACAAGGGAGACCCAGTACTTC. Translation: CASSDPWTRETQYF.